This TCR beta chain is from a study of blood T cell repertoires in COVID-19. The CDR3 extends over 15 amino acids. Germline V gene lookup returns CDR1 MDHEN and CDR2 SYDVKM. Between the trimmed V and J ends, which lost 3 bases and 7 bases, there was a span of 16 bases. TCRdb's table, derived via immunoSEQ multiplex PCR, lists solely in-frame clones and lacks some. The profile shows 60,000 to 80,000 clones, around 80% of them singletons. V gene TRBV28 combines with J gene TRBJ2-1, with a possible D match to TRBD1 (5 bases). The sequence was collected from a woman in her thirties or forties with acute COVID-19. Material: PBMCs or T cells enriched from blood (not recorded which). CDR3 DNA sequence: TGTGCCAGCAGTTTCCGGGCAGGGATAGGAAATGAGCAGTTCTTC. Its translation: CASSFRAGIGNEQFF.